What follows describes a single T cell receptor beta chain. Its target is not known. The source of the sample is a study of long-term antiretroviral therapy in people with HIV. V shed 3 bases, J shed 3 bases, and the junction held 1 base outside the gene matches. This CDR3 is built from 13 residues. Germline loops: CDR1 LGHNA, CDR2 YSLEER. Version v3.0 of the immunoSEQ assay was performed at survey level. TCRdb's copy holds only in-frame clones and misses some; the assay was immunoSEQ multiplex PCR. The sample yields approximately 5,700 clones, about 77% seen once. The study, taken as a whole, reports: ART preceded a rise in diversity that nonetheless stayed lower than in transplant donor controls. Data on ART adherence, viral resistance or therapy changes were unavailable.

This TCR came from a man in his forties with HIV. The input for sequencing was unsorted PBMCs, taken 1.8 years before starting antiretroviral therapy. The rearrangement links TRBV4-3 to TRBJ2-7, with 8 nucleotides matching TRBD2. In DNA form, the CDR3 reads TGCGCCAGCAGCCAGGGGACTAGCTACGAGCAGTACTTC. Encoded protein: CASSQGTSYEQYF.